A selection of T cell receptor beta chains follows, all from one sample in a study of T cell changes during pregnancy in multiple sclerosis. TCRdb's copy holds only in-frame clones and misses some; the assay was immunoSEQ multiplex PCR. The sample includes about 49,000 clones, around 90% of them seen just once. The sequenced sample was peripheral blood, obtained after pregnancy. These receptor sequences come from a female donor in good health, enrolled as a control in a pregnancy study. The CDR3 runs from the conserved cysteine through the conserved F or W. Fields, in order: V gene, D gene, J gene, clone size, CDR3 DNA, CDR3 protein. A D gene is named only where the DNA matches it firmly. Clone size, where shown, is once, few, many, or a class for clones that have expanded.

V gene: TRBV5-4; D gene: TRBD1; J gene: TRBJ1-3; clone size: -; CDR3 DNA: TGTGCCAGCAGCAAGGAGGGGGCTAGCTCTGGAAACACCATATATTTT; CDR3 protein: CASSKEGASSGNTIYF
V gene: TRBV4-1; D gene: TRBD2; J gene: TRBJ2-2; clone size: -; CDR3 DNA: TGCGCCAGCAGCCAACTAGCGGGAAACACCGGGGAGCTGTTTTTT; CDR3 protein: CASSQLAGNTGELFF
V gene: TRBV5-1; D gene: -; J gene: TRBJ1-2; clone size: -; CDR3 DNA: TGCGCCAGCAGCTTGGCCGGCGGGGCAAGTCCCCTAGCTAACTATGGCTACACCTTC; CDR3 protein: CASSLAGGASPLANYGYTF
V gene: TRBV7-9; D gene: TRBD1; J gene: TRBJ1-6; clone size: -; CDR3 DNA: TGTGCCAGCAGCCAGACAGGGGCGGGTAATTCACCCCTCCACTTT; CDR3 protein: CASSQTGAGNSPLHF
V gene: TRBV7-6; D gene: TRBD2; J gene: TRBJ2-7; clone size: once; CDR3 DNA: TGTGCCAGCAGCTTAGAAGCTAGCGGGAGCAGCCACGAGCAGTACTTC; CDR3 protein: CASSLEASGSSHEQYF
V gene: TRBV5-1; D gene: TRBD2; J gene: TRBJ2-1; clone size: -; CDR3 DNA: TGCGCCAGCGGGGAACTAGCGGGCTCCTACAATGAGCAGTTCTTC; CDR3 protein: CASGELAGSYNEQFF
V gene: TRBV29-1; D gene: -; J gene: TRBJ2-5; clone size: -; CDR3 DNA: TGCAGCGTTGAAATTGGATTGGGGGCTTTGATCGGCGAGACCCAGTACTTC; CDR3 protein: CSVEIGLGALIGETQYF
V gene: TRBV6-1; D gene: TRBD1; J gene: TRBJ2-2; clone size: -; CDR3 DNA: TGTGCCAGCAGTGTCCCCGGGACAGGAGACACCGGGGAGCTGTTTTTT; CDR3 protein: CASSVPGTGDTGELFF
V gene: TRBV9; D gene: TRBD2; J gene: TRBJ2-1; clone size: -; CDR3 DNA: TGTGCCAGCAGCGTAGGAGAGCGGGATAGGGACAATGAGCAGTTCTTC; CDR3 protein: CASSVGERDRDNEQFF
V gene: TRBV9; D gene: -; J gene: TRBJ1-1; clone size: once; CDR3 DNA: TGTGCCAGCAGCGTAGAACCTCTTAGTAACACTGAAGCTTTCTTT; CDR3 protein: CASSVEPLSNTEAFF
V gene: TRBV18; D gene: -; J gene: TRBJ1-5; clone size: -; CDR3 DNA: TGTGCCAGCTCACCGGGTTCTCAGGAGCCCCAGCATTTT; CDR3 protein: CASSPGSQEPQHF
V gene: TRBV5-4; D gene: TRBD1; J gene: TRBJ1-1; clone size: -; CDR3 DNA: TGTGCCAGCAGCGCCGACAGGGGCTTAAACACTGAAGCTTTCTTT; CDR3 protein: CASSADRGLNTEAFF
V gene: TRBV10-3; D gene: TRBD2; J gene: TRBJ2-1; clone size: -; CDR3 DNA: TGTGCCATCAGTGATCGCGCGGGACTAGCGGCGGATGAGCAGTTCTTC; CDR3 protein: CAISDRAGLAADEQFF
V gene: TRBV7-2; D gene: TRBD2; J gene: TRBJ2-5; clone size: -; CDR3 DNA: TGTGCCAGCAGCTTTAGCGGGGGGTACCAAGAGACCCAGTACTTC; CDR3 protein: CASSFSGGYQETQYF
V gene: TRBV7-6; D gene: TRBD1; J gene: TRBJ2-7; clone size: -; CDR3 DNA: TGTGCCAGCAGCACCGGACAGGGGGCGTCCTACGAGCAGTACTTC; CDR3 protein: CASSTGQGASYEQYF
V gene: TRBV7-2; D gene: TRBD1; J gene: TRBJ1-2; clone size: -; CDR3 DNA: TGTGCCAGCAGCTTGAAAACTCCGGGACAGGGGGACTATGGCTACACCTTC; CDR3 protein: CASSLKTPGQGDYGYTF
V gene: TRBV30; D gene: TRBD1; J gene: TRBJ2-7; clone size: -; CDR3 DNA: TGTGCCTGGAGTGGGGGACAGGGGGCTAGCGGACGCTACGAGCAGTACTTC; CDR3 protein: CAWSGGQGASGRYEQYF
V gene: TRBV5-4; D gene: TRBD2; J gene: TRBJ2-3; clone size: -; CDR3 DNA: TGTGCCAGCAGTCCACTAGCGAGATACACAGATACGCAGTATTTT; CDR3 protein: CASSPLARYTDTQYF
V gene: TRBV29-1; D gene: -; J gene: TRBJ1-4; clone size: -; CDR3 DNA: TGCAGCGTTGAAAGTTTAGCAACTAATGAAAAACTGTTTTTT; CDR3 protein: CSVESLATNEKLFF
V gene: TRBV7-3; D gene: TRBD2; J gene: TRBJ2-1; clone size: -; CDR3 DNA: TGTGCCAGCAGCCTTAGCGGGGTTGTCTCCTACAATGAGCAGTTCTTC; CDR3 protein: CASSLSGVVSYNEQFF
V gene: TRBV6-4; D gene: TRBD1; J gene: TRBJ1-6; clone size: -; CDR3 DNA: TGTGCCAGCAGTGAGGGGACAGGGAATTCACCCCTCCACTTT; CDR3 protein: CASSEGTGNSPLHF
V gene: TRBV29-1; D gene: TRBD1; J gene: TRBJ1-2; clone size: -; CDR3 DNA: TGCAGCGTTGGTCGGGACAGGCGAGATACTAACTATGGCTACACCTTC; CDR3 protein: CSVGRDRRDTNYGYTF
V gene: TRBV19; D gene: -; J gene: TRBJ1-1; clone size: -; CDR3 DNA: TGTGCCAGTAGTGCACAACAGGGATTCTCTGAAGCTTTCTTT; CDR3 protein: CASSAQQGFSEAFF
V gene: TRBV11-2; D gene: -; J gene: TRBJ2-1; clone size: -; CDR3 DNA: TGTGCCAGCAGCTTAGATCTAATGAGGGGGTGGATGTTCTTC; CDR3 protein: CASSLDLMRGWMFF
V gene: TRBV7-2; D gene: -; J gene: TRBJ1-2; clone size: -; CDR3 DNA: TGTGCCAGCAGCTTAGAAGGAGGCCCAACCTATGGCTACACCTTC; CDR3 protein: CASSLEGGPTYGYTF
V gene: TRBV15; D gene: TRBD1; J gene: TRBJ1-1; clone size: -; CDR3 DNA: TGTGCCACCAGCACGGGACAGGGGAACACTGAAGCTTTCTTT; CDR3 protein: CATSTGQGNTEAFF
V gene: TRBV28; D gene: TRBD2; J gene: TRBJ2-7; clone size: -; CDR3 DNA: TGTGCCAGCAGTTTCCTGGTCCGACTAGCTACCTACGAGCAGTACTTC; CDR3 protein: CASSFLVRLATYEQYF
V gene: TRBV7-3; D gene: -; J gene: TRBJ2-1; clone size: -; CDR3 DNA: TGTGCCAGCAGCTTAACCGGCGGGAATGAGCAGTTCTTC; CDR3 protein: CASSLTGGNEQFF
V gene: TRBV28; D gene: TRBD1; J gene: TRBJ1-3; clone size: -; CDR3 DNA: TGTGCCAGCAGCCCTGGACAGGCGGGAGGAAACACCATATATTTT; CDR3 protein: CASSPGQAGGNTIYF